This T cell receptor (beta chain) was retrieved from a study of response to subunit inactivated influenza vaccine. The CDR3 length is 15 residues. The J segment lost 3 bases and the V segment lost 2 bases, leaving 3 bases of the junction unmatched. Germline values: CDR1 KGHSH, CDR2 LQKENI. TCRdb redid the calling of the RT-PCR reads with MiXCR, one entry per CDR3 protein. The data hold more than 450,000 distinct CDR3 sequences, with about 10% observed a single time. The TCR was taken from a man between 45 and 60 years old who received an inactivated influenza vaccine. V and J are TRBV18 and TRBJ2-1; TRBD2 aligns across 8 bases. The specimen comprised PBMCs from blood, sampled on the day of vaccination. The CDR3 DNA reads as TGTGCCAGCTCACCAAGTAGCGGGGACTACAATGAGCAGTTCTTC. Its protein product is CASSPSSGDYNEQFF.